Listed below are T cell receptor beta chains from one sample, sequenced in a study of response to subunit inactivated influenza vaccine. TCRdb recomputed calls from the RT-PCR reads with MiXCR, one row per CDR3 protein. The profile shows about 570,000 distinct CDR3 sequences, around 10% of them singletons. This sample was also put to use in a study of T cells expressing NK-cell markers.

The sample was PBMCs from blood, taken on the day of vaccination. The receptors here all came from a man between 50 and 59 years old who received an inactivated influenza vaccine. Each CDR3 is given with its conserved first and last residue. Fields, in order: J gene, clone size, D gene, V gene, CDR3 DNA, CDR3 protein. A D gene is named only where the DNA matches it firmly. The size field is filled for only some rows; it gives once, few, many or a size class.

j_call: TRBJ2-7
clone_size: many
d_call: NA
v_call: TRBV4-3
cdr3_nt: TGCGCCAGCAGCCAAGATGTTCATGAGGTTTGGGAGCAGTACTTC
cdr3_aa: CASSQDVHEVWEQYF

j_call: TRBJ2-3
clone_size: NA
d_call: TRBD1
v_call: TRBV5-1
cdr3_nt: TGCGCCAGCAGCGTCGGGACAGGGAGCACAGATACGCAGTATTTT
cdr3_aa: CASSVGTGSTDTQYF

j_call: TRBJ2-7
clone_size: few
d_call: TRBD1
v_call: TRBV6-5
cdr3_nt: TGTGCCAGCAGTTCGGACCGTGGACAGGGGGGGTACGAGCAGTACTTC
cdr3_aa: CASSSDRGQGGYEQYF

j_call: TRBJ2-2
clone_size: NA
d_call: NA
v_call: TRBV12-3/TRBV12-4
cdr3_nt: TGTGCCAGCAGCCTGACAGAAGTGAACACCGGGGAGCTGTTTTTT
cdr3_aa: CASSLTEVNTGELFF

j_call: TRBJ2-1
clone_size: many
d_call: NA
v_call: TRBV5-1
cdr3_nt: TGCGCCAGCAGCTTGGGTCTCGGCCCAAGGAGGGCCTACAATGAGCAGTTCTTC
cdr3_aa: CASSLGLGPRRAYNEQFF

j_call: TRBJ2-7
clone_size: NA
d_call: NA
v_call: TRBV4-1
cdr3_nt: TGCGCCAGCAGCCTGTTAGGGCCGGTTCCCTACGAGCAGTACTTC
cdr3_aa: CASSLLGPVPYEQYF

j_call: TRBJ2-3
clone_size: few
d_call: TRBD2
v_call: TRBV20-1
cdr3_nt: TGCAGTGCTCCCGGGACTAGCGGGGGGTCCCGCATAGATACGCAGTATTTT
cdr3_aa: CSAPGTSGGSRIDTQYF

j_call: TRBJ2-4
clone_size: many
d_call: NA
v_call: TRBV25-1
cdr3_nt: TGTGCCAGCAGTGAGTCTTGGGCACAACTCGGTAGCCAAAACATTCAGTACTTC
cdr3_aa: CASSESWAQLGSQNIQYF

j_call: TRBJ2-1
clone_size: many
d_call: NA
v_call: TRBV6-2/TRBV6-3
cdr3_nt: TGTGCCAGCAGTTACTCGTTCAATGAGCAGTTCTTC
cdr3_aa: CASSYSFNEQFF

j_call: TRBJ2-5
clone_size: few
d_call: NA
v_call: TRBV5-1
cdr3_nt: TGCGCCAGCAGCCCCGGGACCGACGTGGAGACCCAGTACTTC
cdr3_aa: CASSPGTDVETQYF

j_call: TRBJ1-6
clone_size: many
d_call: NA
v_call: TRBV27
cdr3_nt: TGTGCCAGCAGTTCGGTGGACAGCTCCAGTTCACCCCTCCACTTT
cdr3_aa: CASSSVDSSSSPLHF

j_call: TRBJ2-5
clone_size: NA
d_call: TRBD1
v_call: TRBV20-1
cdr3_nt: TGCAGTGCTAGTAGTGGGCGACAGGGCAAAGAGACCCAGTACTTC
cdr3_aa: CSASSGRQGKETQYF

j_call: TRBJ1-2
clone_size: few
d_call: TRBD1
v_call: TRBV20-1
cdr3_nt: TGCAGTGCTAGACACCTAGACAGGGCCCTGTATGGCTACACCTTC
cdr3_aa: CSARHLDRALYGYTF

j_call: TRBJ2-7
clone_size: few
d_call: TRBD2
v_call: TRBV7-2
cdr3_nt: TGTGCCAGCAGCTTCGTAGCGGGATCCTACGAGCAGTACTTC
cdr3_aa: CASSFVAGSYEQYF

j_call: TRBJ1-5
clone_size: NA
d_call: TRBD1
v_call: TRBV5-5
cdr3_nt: TGTGCCAGCAGCTTGGGCGGACAGGGGGTCCGACAGCCCCAGCATTTT
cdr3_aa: CASSLGGQGVRQPQHF

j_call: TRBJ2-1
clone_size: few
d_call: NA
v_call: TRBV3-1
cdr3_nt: TGTGCCAGCAGCCCAGCGAGCTTCCGGGATGAGCAGTTCTTC
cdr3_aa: CASSPASFRDEQFF

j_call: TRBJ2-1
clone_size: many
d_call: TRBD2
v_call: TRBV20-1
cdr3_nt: TGCAGTGCTAGCTACGGGGGGGCTGGCAATGAGCAGTTCTTC
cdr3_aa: CSASYGGAGNEQFF

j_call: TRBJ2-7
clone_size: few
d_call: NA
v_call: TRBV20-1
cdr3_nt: TGCAGTGCTAGGGGGACACTTTCCTACGAGCAGTACTTC
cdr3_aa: CSARGTLSYEQYF

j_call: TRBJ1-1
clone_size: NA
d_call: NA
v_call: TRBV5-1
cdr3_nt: TGCGCCAGCAGCTTGGTGACGGGGATGAACACTGAAGCTTTCTTT
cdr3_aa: CASSLVTGMNTEAFF

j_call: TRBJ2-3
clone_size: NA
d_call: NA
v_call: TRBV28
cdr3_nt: TGTGCCAGCAGTTTATTCTTGAGGACGGATACGCAGTATTTT
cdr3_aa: CASSLFLRTDTQYF

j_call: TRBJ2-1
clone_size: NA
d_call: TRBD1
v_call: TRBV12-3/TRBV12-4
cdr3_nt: TGTGCCAGCAGTCCAAAAGGACAGGGGAATGAGCAGTTCTTC
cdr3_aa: CASSPKGQGNEQFF

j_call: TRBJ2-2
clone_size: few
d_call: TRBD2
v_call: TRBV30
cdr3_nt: TGTGCCTGGAGTGCGGGACTAGCGGGCGCGAACACCGGGGAGCTGTTTTTT
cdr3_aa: CAWSAGLAGANTGELFF

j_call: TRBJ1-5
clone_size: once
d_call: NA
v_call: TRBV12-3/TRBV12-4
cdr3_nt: TGTGCCAGCAGTTTAATGGGGGGAGGGCCCCAGCATTTT
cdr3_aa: CASSLMGGGPQHF

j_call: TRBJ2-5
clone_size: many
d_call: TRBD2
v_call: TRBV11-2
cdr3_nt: TGTGCCAGCAGCTCTGATCGAAGACTAGCGGGAGGAGAGACCCAGTACTTC
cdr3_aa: CASSSDRRLAGGETQYF

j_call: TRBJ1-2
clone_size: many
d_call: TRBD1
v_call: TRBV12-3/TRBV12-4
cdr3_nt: TGTGCCAGCAGTCCTACAGGGGTTAACTATGGCTACACCTTC
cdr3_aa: CASSPTGVNYGYTF

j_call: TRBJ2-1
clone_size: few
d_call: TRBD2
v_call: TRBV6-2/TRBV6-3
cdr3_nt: TGTGCCAGCTGCGGGGGGCCCTACTACAATGAGCAGTTCTTC
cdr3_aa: CASCGGPYYNEQFF

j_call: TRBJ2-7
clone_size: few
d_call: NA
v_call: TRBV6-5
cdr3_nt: TGTGCCAGCAGTACTGGAAAATCCTACGAGCAGTACTTC
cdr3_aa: CASSTGKSYEQYF

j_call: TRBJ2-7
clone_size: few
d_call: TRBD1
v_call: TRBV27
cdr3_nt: TGTGCCAGCAGTGACAGGGGGCGCGTCAACGAGCAGTACTTC
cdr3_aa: CASSDRGRVNEQYF

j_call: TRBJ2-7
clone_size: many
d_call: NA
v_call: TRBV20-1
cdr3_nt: TGCAGTGCTAGTAGGTCGGCGGAGAATTACGAGCAGTACTTC
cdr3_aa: CSASRSAENYEQYF

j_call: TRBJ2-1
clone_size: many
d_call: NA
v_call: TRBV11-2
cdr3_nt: TGTGCCAGCAGCTTTGGCCTCAATGAGCAGTTCTTC
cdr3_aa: CASSFGLNEQFF

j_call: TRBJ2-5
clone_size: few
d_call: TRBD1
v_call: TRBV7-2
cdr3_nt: TGTGCCAGCAGCTTGCGGGACAGGGACCAAGAGACCCAGTACTTC
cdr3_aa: CASSLRDRDQETQYF

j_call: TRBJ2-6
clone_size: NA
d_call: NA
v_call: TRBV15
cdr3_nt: TGTGCCACCAGCAAAATTACAGGACAGTTTGACTCTGGGGCCAACGTCCTGACTTTC
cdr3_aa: CATSKITGQFDSGANVLTF

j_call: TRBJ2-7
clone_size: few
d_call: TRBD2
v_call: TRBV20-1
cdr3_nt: TGCAGTGCTAGCCGTTGGACTAGCGGGAGCTACGAGCAGTACTTC
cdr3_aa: CSASRWTSGSYEQYF

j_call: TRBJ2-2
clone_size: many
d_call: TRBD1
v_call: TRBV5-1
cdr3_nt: TGCGCCAGCAGCGGAACCGGACAGGGAAACACCGGGGAGCTGTTTTTT
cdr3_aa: CASSGTGQGNTGELFF

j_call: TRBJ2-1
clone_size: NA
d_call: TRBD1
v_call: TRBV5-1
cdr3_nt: TGCGCCAGCAGCCCGACAGGGGGCAGGTACAATGAGCAGTTCTTC
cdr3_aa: CASSPTGGRYNEQFF

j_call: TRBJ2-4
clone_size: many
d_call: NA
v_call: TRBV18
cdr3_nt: TGTGCCAGCTCACCAGCACAACGGAAAGGAAACATTCAGTACTTC
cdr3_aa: CASSPAQRKGNIQYF

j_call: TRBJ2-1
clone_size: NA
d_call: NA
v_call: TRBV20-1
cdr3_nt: TGCAGTGCTAGAGATTGGAGTTGGGAGCAGTTCTTC
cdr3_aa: CSARDWSWEQFF

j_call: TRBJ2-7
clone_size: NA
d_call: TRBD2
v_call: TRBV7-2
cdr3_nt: TGTGCCAGCAGCTTAGCGTTAGCGGGGAAACACGAGCAGTACTTC
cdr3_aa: CASSLALAGKHEQYF

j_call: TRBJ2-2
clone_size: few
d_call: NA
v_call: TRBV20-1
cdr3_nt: TGCAGTGCTCCGGGACCAAACACCGGGGAGCTGTTTTTT
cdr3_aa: CSAPGPNTGELFF

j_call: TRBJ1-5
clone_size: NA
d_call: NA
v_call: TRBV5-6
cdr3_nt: TGTGCCAGCAGCTTGAGGCCAGTAAATCAGCCCCAGCATTTT
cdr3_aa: CASSLRPVNQPQHF

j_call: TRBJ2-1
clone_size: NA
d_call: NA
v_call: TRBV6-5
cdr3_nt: TGTGCCAGCACTTTACTTTACTCGGACCGGGATGAGCAGTTCTTC
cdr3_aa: CASTLLYSDRDEQFF

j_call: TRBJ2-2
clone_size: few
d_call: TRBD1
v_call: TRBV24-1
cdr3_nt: TGTGCCACCAGGGGACAGACGAACACCGGGGAGCTGTTTTTT
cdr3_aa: CATRGQTNTGELFF

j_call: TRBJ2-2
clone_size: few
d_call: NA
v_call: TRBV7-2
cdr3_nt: TGTGCCAGCAGCCCAGGCGCGGGACCCGCCGGGGAGCTGTTTTTT
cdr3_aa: CASSPGAGPAGELFF

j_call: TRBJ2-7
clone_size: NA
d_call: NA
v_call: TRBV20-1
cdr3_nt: TGCAGTGCGAAGAGGGCAGGGACCTACGAGCAGTACTTC
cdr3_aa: CSAKRAGTYEQYF

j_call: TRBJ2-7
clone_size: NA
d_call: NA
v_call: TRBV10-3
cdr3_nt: TGTGCCATCAGCAATACAGGGGGACTATACGAGCAGTACTTC
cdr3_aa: CAISNTGGLYEQYF

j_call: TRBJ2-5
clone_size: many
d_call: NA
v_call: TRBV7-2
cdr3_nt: TGTGCCAGCAGCCCCAGGGTACAAGAGACCCAGTACTTC
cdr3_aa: CASSPRVQETQYF

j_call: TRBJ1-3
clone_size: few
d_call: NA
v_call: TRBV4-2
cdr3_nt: TGTGCCAGCAGCCGCGTAAACACAGGGACAGGAAACACCATATATTTT
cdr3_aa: CASSRVNTGTGNTIYF

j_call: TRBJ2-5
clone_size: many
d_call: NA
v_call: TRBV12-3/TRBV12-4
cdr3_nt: TGTGCCAGCAGTTTAGAGGCAGGGGAGACCCAGTACTTC
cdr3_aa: CASSLEAGETQYF

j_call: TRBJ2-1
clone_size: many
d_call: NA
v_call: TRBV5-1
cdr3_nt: TGCGCCAGCAGCTTGGTTCCCTACAATGAGCAGTTCTTC
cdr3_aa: CASSLVPYNEQFF

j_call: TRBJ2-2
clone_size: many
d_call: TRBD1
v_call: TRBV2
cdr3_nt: TGTGCCAGCAGTGAAGAACAGGGGCAGAACACCGGGGAGCTGTTTTTT
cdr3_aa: CASSEEQGQNTGELFF

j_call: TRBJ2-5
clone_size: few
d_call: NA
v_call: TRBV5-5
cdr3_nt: TGTGCCAGCAGCTTGCCCAGGGAGACCCAGTACTTC
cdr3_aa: CASSLPRETQYF

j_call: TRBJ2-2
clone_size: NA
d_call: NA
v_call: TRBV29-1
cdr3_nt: TGCAGCGTTACGATTGGGGGAACCGGGGAGCTGTTTTTT
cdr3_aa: CSVTIGGTGELFF

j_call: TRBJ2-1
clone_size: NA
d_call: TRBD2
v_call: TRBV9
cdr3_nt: TGTGCCAGCAGCGTAGGTGGACTAGCGGGGGGGCAGAACAATGAGCAGTTCTTC
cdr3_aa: CASSVGGLAGGQNNEQFF

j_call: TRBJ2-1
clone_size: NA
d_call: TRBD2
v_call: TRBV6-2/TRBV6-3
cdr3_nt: TGTGCCAGCAGTACCGGGACTAGCGGGGACGCCTACAATGAGCAGTTCTTC
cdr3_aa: CASSTGTSGDAYNEQFF